Following are 20 T cell receptor beta chains from one sample sequenced in a study of siplizumab effects on memory and regulatory T cells. The repertoire was sequenced with immunoSEQ multiplex PCR; TCRdb's copy has only in-frame clones and lacks some. The sample lists about 56,000 clones, just over 95% occurring once. Material: naive CD8+ T cells sorted from blood. All receptors come from a human donor in good health.

The CDR3 sequence is CASSERSTDTQYF. CDR3 bases: TGTGCCAGCAGTGAAAGGAGCACAGATACGCAGTATTTT. The chain is built from TRBV6-1 and TRBJ2-3; D gene ambiguous. The CDR3 consists of 13 residues. The germline gives CDR1 MNHNS, CDR2 SASEGT. Trimming removed 2 bases from V and 0 bases from J, with 3 bases in between.

V gene TRBV10-2 combines with J gene TRBJ1-2, with 9 nucleotides matching TRBD1. Germline V gene lookup returns CDR1 WSHSY and CDR2 SAAADI. Trimming cost V 8 bases and J 4 bases; bases outside gene matches: 5. The CDR3 loop spans 13 amino acids. This chain's CDR3 is CASRDRETYGYTF. CDR3 nucleotides: TGCGCCAGCCGGGACAGGGAGACCTATGGCTACACCTTC.

This rearrangement joins TRBV7-9 to TRBJ2-7; D remains unclear. The CDR3 is 14 amino acids. Germline V lookup: CDR1 SEHNR, CDR2 FQNEAQ (reference sequence). V lost 4 bases to trimming and J lost 0 bases, with 10 bases between them. The chain's CDR3 is CASSSTASSYEQYF. DNA of the CDR3: TGTGCCAGCAGCTCCACAGCGAGCTCCTACGAGCAGTACTTC.

The rearrangement links TRBV5-6 to TRBJ1-1; no clear D gene. V was cut by 2 bases and J by 0 bases, with 2 bases left in between. This CDR3 spans 12 amino acids. CDR1 is SGHDT, CDR2 YYEEEE, per germline. This CDR3 is CASSLLNTEAFF. The CDR3 nucleotides read TGTGCCAGCAGCTTATTGAACACTGAAGCTTTCTTT.

This chain uses TRBV6-1 with TRBJ1-2, with D maybe TRBD1 (5 bases). The germline V and J ends were trimmed by 1 base and 4 bases, with 13 bases remaining between them. The CDR3 extends over 15 amino acids. From germline, CDR1 is MNHNS and CDR2 SASEGT. This chain's CDR3 is CASSEDGAASYGYTF. DNA of the CDR3: TGTGCCAGCAGTGAAGACGGGGCAGCGAGCTATGGCTACACCTTC.

The chain is built from TRBV5-1 and TRBJ2-7; 10 positions match TRBD2. CDR1 and CDR2 from the germline V gene are SGHRS and YFSETQ. J gave up 6 bases and V 0 bases, and 6 bases lay outside the gene matches. CDR3 length equals 15 residues. The CDR3 loop is CASSLGLAGVSEQYF. CDR3 nucleotides: TGCGCCAGCAGCTTGGGTCTAGCGGGAGTTAGCGAGCAGTACTTC.

The chain carries TRBV25-1 and TRBJ2-1; no clear D gene. This CDR3 comprises 12 residues. The ends were cut back, 8 bases at V and 9 bases at J, with 14 bases in the middle. Germline V lookup: CDR1 MGHDK, CDR2 SYGVNS. Here the CDR3 reads CASGVSLTEQFF. The CDR3 DNA follows: TGTGCCAGCGGAGTCTCCTTGACTGAGCAGTTCTTC.

The gene calls are TRBV29-1 and TRBJ2-5; TRBD1 agrees at 10 bases. The V segment lost 8 bases and the J segment 5 bases; nucleotides outside the gene matches: 14. The CDR3 covers 15 residues. From germline, CDR1 is SQVTM and CDR2 ANQGSEA. CDR3 nucleotides: TGCAGCCTTCGACTAGGGGGACAGGGGTGGGAGACCCAGTACTTC. The encoded protein is CSLRLGGQGWETQYF.

This chain links TRBV30 with TRBJ2-7; a possible D gene is TRBD2 (7 bases). Germline CDR1 reads GTSNPN; CDR2 reads SVGIG (reference sequence). V was trimmed by 3 bases and J by 6 bases, leaving 15 bases between them. The CDR3 is 13 amino acids. The CDR3 here is CAWREGGGSEQYF. CDR3 nucleotide sequence: TGTGCCTGGAGGGAGGGGGGGGGCTCCGAGCAGTACTTC.

The rearrangement uses TRBV19 and TRBJ1-5; D is perhaps TRBD1 (5 bases). This CDR3 is 15 amino acids long. The V end was cut by 7 bases, the J end by 0 bases, with 13 bases between. Germline V CDR1 and CDR2: LNHDA, SQIVND (reference sequence). CDR3 sequence reads: CASTSGENSNQPQHF. The CDR3 DNA reads TGTGCCAGTACCTCGGGGGAGAATAGCAATCAGCCCCAGCATTTT.

V and J are TRBV12-1 and TRBJ1-2; TRBD1 is the table's D call, not checked against the DNA. TRBV12-1 is a listed pseudogene. This CDR3 has 13 amino acids. The CDR3 bases are TGTGCCAGCAGCCCTGGGACAGTCTATGGCTACACCTTC. Residues: CASSPGTVYGYTF.

This clone was counted once. This rearrangement joins TRBV7-6 to TRBJ2-1, with 8 bases identical to TRBD2. Unmatched junction bases numbered 11, after V lost 3 bases and J lost 7 bases. CDR1 is SGHVS, CDR2 FNYEAQ, per germline. The CDR3 totals 16 residues. The CDR3 here is CASSFQPGLELNEQFF. Here the CDR3 DNA reads TGTGCCAGCAGCTTTCAACCGGGACTAGAGTTGAATGAGCAGTTCTTC.

The chain uses TRBV9 and TRBJ2-5, with D possibly being TRBD1 (6 bases). V was trimmed by 0 bases and J by 5 bases, leaving 11 bases between them. The CDR3 covers 14 residues. Looked up from germline, CDR1 is SGDLS and CDR2 is YYNGEE. This CDR3 reads CASSVEWGHETQYF. In DNA form, the CDR3 reads TGTGCCAGCAGCGTAGAATGGGGGCATGAGACCCAGTACTTC.

V and J are TRBV7-9 and TRBJ2-7; D remains ambiguous. V lost 7 bases, J lost 0 bases, and 10 bases lay in between. The CDR3 has 13 residues. Germline loops: CDR1 SEHNR, CDR2 FQNEAQ (reference sequence). CDR3 sequence reads: CASNMTASYEQYF. CDR3 nucleotide sequence: TGTGCCAGCAACATGACGGCCTCCTACGAGCAGTACTTC.

This clone appeared a single time. This rearrangement joins TRBV6-6 to TRBJ1-1, with a possible D match to TRBD1 (5 bases). The CDR3 loop spans 13 amino acids. Per the germline V gene, CDR1 is MNHNY and CDR2 is SVGAGI (reference sequence). The V and J ends lost 7 bases and 2 bases respectively, with 11 bases between them. The CDR3 loop is CASTLDSNTEAFF. CDR3 coding DNA: TGTGCCAGCACGCTAGACAGTAACACTGAAGCTTTCTTT.

The chain carries TRBV4-1 and TRBJ2-5, with D hard to call. The J call may be incorrect, as the DNA end agrees better with TRBJ2-7. This CDR3 contains 14 residues. Germline V gene sequence: CDR1 MGHRA, CDR2 YSYEKL. CDR3 nucleotide sequence: TGCGCCAGCAGCAGGACGCGTGGTACGGCCGAGCAGTACTTC. Translated, it gives CASSRTRGTAEQYF.

V and J are TRBV7-6 and TRBJ1-1; D remains unclear. Germline values: CDR1 SGHVS, CDR2 FNYEAQ. The ends were cut back, 4 bases at V and 12 bases at J, with 15 bases in the middle. The CDR3 loop spans 12 amino acids. The CDR3 spells CASSSEKTKPFF. Here the CDR3 DNA reads TGTGCCAGCAGCTCCGAAAAGACAAAACCTTTCTTT.

This sequence joins TRBV27 and TRBJ2-5; the D is unclear. The V and J ends lost 9 bases and 4 bases respectively, with 21 bases between them. Per the germline V gene, CDR1 is MNHEY and CDR2 is SMNVEV (reference sequence). This CDR3 is built from 15 residues. The CDR3 region has the DNA TGTGCCAGTAAGGTCCTCGGGTCACTTCGAGAGACCCAGTACTTC. Translation: CASKVLGSLRETQYF.

This clone was counted once. This chain uses TRBV2 with TRBJ1-5; TRBD1 might be the D (5 bases). CDR1 SNHLY and CDR2 FYNNEI come from the germline V gene. Trimming took 3 bases from V and 4 from J, leaving 13 bases between them. CDR3 length: 15 amino acids. CDR3 sequence reads: CASSDTGGSNQPQHF. The CDR3 DNA follows: TGTGCCAGCAGTGATACGGGGGGGTCTAATCAGCCCCAGCATTTT.

This clone has a single count. This chain links TRBV29-1 with TRBJ2-7, with a tentative D call TRBD1 (5 bases). V was trimmed by 4 bases and J by 0 bases, leaving 19 bases between them. Germline CDR1 SQVTM, CDR2 ANQGSEA. The CDR3 spans 16 residues. The CDR3: CSVVGSDSRSSYEQYF. CDR3 nucleotide sequence: TGCAGCGTTGTCGGATCCGACAGTCGGAGCTCCTACGAGCAGTACTTC.